This TCR beta chain was captured by sequencing in a study of cytomegalovirus exposure and HLA in healthy donors. Study-level results: TCR sequences were mostly rare, though some public TCRs occurred in many donors. In a later analysis, first-cohort TCR clusters were found to tend to co-occur in the 120 or so validation repertoires. Reports showed the classifier diagnosing cytomegalovirus status with high specificity and sensitivity.

Using immunoSEQ multiplex PCR, the repertoire was profiled, and TCRdb retains in-frame clones only, with some absent. The sample holds about 63,000 clones, approximately 95% seen once. Details on this clone: The antigen remains undetermined.

Trimming shortened V by 6 bases and J by 1 base, and 21 bases separated the two germline ends. CDR3 size: 17 residues. Germline assignment: CDR1 MDHEN and CDR2 SYDVKM. This chain uses TRBV28 with TRBJ1-2; D call uncertain. The clonotype was recovered from a woman younger than 35 in good health and CMV-seropositive. Sequencing used PBMCs. CDR3 bases: TGTGCCAGCAGCCACGGGATTGGAACAAGCCTTAACTATGGCTACACCTTC. Its translation is CASSHGIGTSLNYGYTF.